The 31 T cell receptor beta chains presented below share a single source sample, sequenced in a study of human T cells and chemical hapten exposure. MiXCR, run by TCRdb on the RACE reads, gives a single entry per CDR3 protein. The sample has 270,000 or so distinct CDR3 sequences; around 7.7% are singletons. Noted time point: pre-sensitization, week 0. Sample treatment: therapeutic diphenylcyclopropenone sensitization with weekly scalp DPC. Specimen: whole blood, collected in connection with sensitization to the hapten diphenylcyclopropenone (DPC). These TCRs come from a man aged 18 to 30 with alopecia areata. Some clones in this sample may be carry-over from other donors' samples.

This clonotype occurred many times. The chain links TRBV3-1 to TRBJ1-3; a weak D match, TRBD1 (5 bases). The CDR3 is 18 residues long. CDR1 is LGHDT, CDR2 YNNKEL, per germline (reference sequence). Trimming left V 4 bases short and J 0 bases short, with 19 bases between. CDR3 nucleotide sequence: TGTGCCAGCAGCCCTAACCTTGGGGGATGGGGCTCTGGAAACACCATATATTTT. Translated, it gives CASSPNLGGWGSGNTIYF.

This clonotype appeared many times. This chain uses TRBV7-2 with TRBJ1-6; a possible D gene is TRBD1 (5 bases). Germline CDR1 and CDR2: SGHTA and FQGNSA. Trimming removed 5 bases from V and 10 bases from J, with 18 bases in between. CDR3 length: 15 amino acids. CDR3 in DNA: TGTGCCAGCAGCCCAAGGGCCGGGACGGGATCACCCCTCCACTTT. Translating gives CASSPRAGTGSPLHF.

This clonotype was counted at least ten times. The V and J genes are TRBV5-6 and TRBJ2-5; the D is unclear. Looked up from germline, CDR1 is SGHDT and CDR2 is YYEEEE. The CDR3 runs to 17 residues. Trimming pared 3 bases from V and 2 bases from J, leaving 20 bases between. The CDR3 DNA is TGTGCCAGCAGCTGGTGGACGCTCGAAAATCCACAAGAGACCCAGTACTTC. Translated, it gives CASSWWTLENPQETQYF.

The sample holds a few counts of this clonotype. This rearrangement joins TRBV2 to TRBJ2-1; 8 bases line up with TRBD2. The V gene end was trimmed by 6 bases and the J gene end by 7 bases; junction bases not matched to a gene: 14. Germline assignment: CDR1 SNHLY and CDR2 FYNNEI. This CDR3 is built from 16 residues. The CDR3 nucleotides read TGTGCCAGCAGGGCCCTTGCCGGGGGGGCCTGGAATGAGCAGTTCTTC. Its translation: CASRALAGGAWNEQFF.

The gene calls are TRBV12-3 or TRBV12-4 and TRBJ1-1, with 7 bases identical to TRBD1. The CDR3 covers 15 residues. The J segment lost 1 base and the V segment lost 5 bases, leaving 7 bases of the junction unmatched. CDR3 sequence (DNA): TGTGCCAGCAGTGAGACAGGGCGCTCGAACACTGAAGCTTTCTTT. It yields the protein CASSETGRSNTEAFF.

This chain links TRBV12-3 or TRBV12-4 with TRBJ2-3, with TRBD1 matching over 12 bases. The ends lost 5 bases at V and 4 bases at J; junction bases unmatched: 7. The CDR3 length is 16 residues. The CDR3 bases are TGTGCCAGCAGTCCCCGGGACAGGGGGCATGCAGATACGCAGTATTTT. It codes for CASSPRDRGHADTQYF.

The rearrangement uses TRBV15 and TRBJ1-1; D gene ambiguous. Germline V CDR1 and CDR2: LNHNV, YYDKDF (reference sequence). This CDR3 region has 16 residues. V was shortened by 0 bases and J by 1 base, with 12 bases between the two germline ends. The CDR3 spells CATSRDDGSPNTEAFF. The CDR3, as DNA: TGTGCCACCAGCAGAGACGACGGCAGTCCGAACACTGAAGCTTTCTTT.

Ten or more counts support this clonotype. This chain uses TRBV7-3 with TRBJ1-5, with unresolved D. The CDR3 runs to 13 residues. Germline V lookup: CDR1 SGHTA, CDR2 FQGTGA. V gave up 3 bases and J gave up 0 bases, with 3 bases separating them. The CDR3 DNA follows: TGTGCCAGCAGCTTGAATAGCAATCAGCCCCAGCATTTT. Translating it yields CASSLNSNQPQHF.

Only a few counts were recorded for this clonotype. V and J are TRBV11-2 and TRBJ1-1; 12 nucleotides agree with TRBD1. Germline lookup yields CDR1 SGHAT and CDR2 FQNNGV. V shed 0 bases and J 0 bases; nucleotides not matched to a gene: 11. CDR3 length equals 20 residues. The CDR3 sequence is CASSLETRRGQGALNTEAFF. In nucleotides, the CDR3 is TGTGCCAGCAGCTTAGAAACCCGTCGGGGACAGGGGGCGTTGAACACTGAAGCTTTCTTT.

This clonotype has more than one count but fewer than ten. The rearrangement uses TRBV29-1 and TRBJ2-3; the match to TRBD1 covers 8 bases. This CDR3 has 15 residues. The V and J ends lost 1 base and 5 bases, in that order; junction bases with no gene match: 8. CDR1 and CDR2 (germline): SQVTM, ANQGSEA. CDR3 protein: CSVEVAGGSGDTQYF. The CDR3 DNA sequence: TGCAGCGTTGAAGTGGCAGGGGGCTCGGGAGATACGCAGTATTTT.

This clonotype has a handful of counts. This sequence joins TRBV7-2 and TRBJ2-3, with a possible D match to TRBD1 (6 bases). The germline V and J ends were trimmed by 4 bases and 4 bases, with 12 bases remaining between them. This CDR3 has 14 amino acids. Germline CDR1 and CDR2: SGHTA and FQGNSA. The CDR3 loop reads CASSYTQGPDTQYF. CDR3 bases: TGTGCCAGCAGCTATACACAGGGCCCAGATACGCAGTATTTT. Based on the CDR3 plus reference TRBV7-2 and TRBJ2-3, the full variable domain is GAGVSQSPSNKVTEKGKDVELRCDPISGHTALYWYRQSLGQGLEFLIYFQGNSAPDKSGLPSDRFSAERTGGSVSTLTIQRTQQEDSAVYLCASSYTQGPDTQYFGPGTRLTVL.

This clonotype occurred a few times. The chain recombines TRBV21-1 with TRBJ2-7; the D call in the table, TRBD1, was not verified against the DNA. TRBV21-1 is recorded as a pseudogene. The CDR3 contains 16 residues. The CDR3 protein is CASSKEGQGVSYEQYV. In DNA, the CDR3 is TGTGCCAGCAGCAAAGAAGGACAGGGGGTCTCCTACGAGCAGTACGTC.

This clonotype was seen more than once but under ten times. The chain recombines TRBV6-2 or TRBV6-3 with TRBJ2-1, with 10 bases fitting TRBD2. V shed 5 bases and J 10 bases; nucleotides not matched to a gene: 11. There are 15 residues in the CDR3. CDR1 MNHEY and CDR2 SVGEGT come from the germline V gene. CDR3 in amino acids: CASSRPSGGPPEQFF. The CDR3 bases are TGTGCCAGCAGTCGCCCTAGCGGGGGCCCCCCGGAGCAGTTCTTC.

This clonotype occurred many times. V gene TRBV9 combines with J gene TRBJ2-7; possible D gene TRBD2, 6 bases. CDR1 and CDR2 (germline): SGDLS, YYNGEE. Trimming took off 0 bases at V and 6 bases at J, with 13 bases between the two ends. This CDR3 is 14 amino acids long. Here the CDR3 reads CASSVGPDGSEQYF. CDR3 sequence (DNA): TGTGCCAGCAGCGTAGGTCCAGACGGGAGCGAGCAGTACTTC.

This clonotype was picked up a small number of times. This chain links TRBV4-3 with TRBJ2-1, with D unclear. V gave up 0 bases and J gave up 7 bases, with 19 bases separating them. This CDR3 has 17 amino acids. Germline V lookup: CDR1 LGHNA, CDR2 YSLEER. In nucleotides, the CDR3 is TGCGCCAGCAGCCAAGAGGGTGGTGAAGGGCTGGAGAATGAGCAGTTCTTC. This sequence encodes CASSQEGGEGLENEQFF.

The chain recombines TRBV29-1 with TRBJ2-1, with D perhaps TRBD1 (5 bases). Germline V CDR1 and CDR2: SQVTM, ANQGSEA. V shed 2 bases and J shed 7 bases, with 15 bases lying between them. The CDR3 loop spans 14 amino acids. The CDR3, as DNA: TGCAGCGTTGAATACCCCGCAGGGTTTAATGAGCAGTTCTTC. It codes for CSVEYPAGFNEQFF.

The chain carries TRBV6-2 or TRBV6-3 and TRBJ1-5; no clear D gene. In germline, CDR1 is MNHEY, CDR2 SVGEGT. The CDR3 extends over 14 amino acids. V lost 2 bases to trimming and J lost 4 bases, with 9 bases between them. CDR3 loop: CASSYAKVNQPQHF. The DNA for the CDR3 is TGTGCCAGCAGTTACGCGAAGGTAAATCAGCCCCAGCATTTT.

The CDR3 spells CASSSWTGNTEAFF. The DNA for the CDR3 is TGTGCCAGCAGCTCATGGACAGGGAACACTGAAGCTTTCTTT. This chain links TRBV7-9 with TRBJ1-1; 7 bases are a match to TRBD1. Trimming took 4 bases from V and 1 from J; bases not matched to a gene: 3. The length of the CDR3 is 14 residues. Germline V gives CDR1 SEHNR, CDR2 FQNEAQ (reference sequence).

Only a few counts were recorded for this clonotype. This chain connects TRBV10-3 to TRBJ1-5; D perhaps matches TRBD1 (6 bases). This CDR3 is built from 13 residues. Germline V gene data show CDR1 as ENHRY and CDR2 as SYGVKD. Trimming removed 8 bases from V and 5 bases from J, with 13 bases in between. The CDR3 region is CAIAGQNDQPQHF. The CDR3 region has the DNA TGTGCCATCGCCGGACAGAACGATCAGCCCCAGCATTTT.

This clonotype was counted between two and nine times. The rearrangement uses TRBV4-3 and TRBJ2-1; D might be TRBD1 (7 bases). V was trimmed by 0 bases and J by 9 bases, leaving 15 bases between them. The CDR3 has 15 residues. The germline CDR1 and CDR2 sequences are LGHNA and YSLEER. CDR3 nucleotides: TGCGCCAGCAGCCAAGATGCGGCCAGGGGGGCTGAGCAGTTCTTC. Its protein is CASSQDAARGAEQFF.

The rearrangement uses TRBV7-9 and TRBJ2-1, with D unclear. Trimming cost V 1 base and J 6 bases, with 10 bases left between them. CDR1 and CDR2 from the germline V gene are SEHNR and FQNEAQ (reference sequence). The CDR3 is 14 amino acids. In nucleotides, the CDR3 is TGTGCCAGCAGCTTAGATAGGTCAATCAATGAGCAGTTCTTC. This encodes CASSLDRSINEQFF.

CDR3 bases: TGTGCCATCAGTGGTGGGCAGGTCAACACTGAAGCTTTCTTT. Translating it yields CAISGGQVNTEAFF. This chain joins TRBV10-3 and TRBJ1-1; no clear D. Germline CDR1 reads ENHRY; CDR2 reads SYGVKD. V shed 4 bases and J shed 2 bases, with 11 bases lying between them. The CDR3 is 14 residues long.

This clonotype was seen a few times. The V gene is TRBV20-1, the J gene TRBJ1-5; tentative D call: TRBD1 (5 bases). There are 12 residues in the CDR3. V gave up 3 bases and J gave up 7 bases, with 10 bases separating them. Germline CDR1 reads DFQATT; CDR2 reads SNEGSKA (reference sequence). CDR3 sequence: CSAREGPQPQHF. The CDR3 region has the DNA TGCAGTGCTAGGGAGGGGCCCCAGCCCCAGCATTTT.

This clonotype appeared a few times. The chain uses TRBV7-9 and TRBJ2-1; D is undetermined. CDR3 size: 14 residues. The germline V and J ends were trimmed by 5 bases and 7 bases, with 15 bases remaining between them. The germline CDR1 and CDR2 sequences are SEHNR and FQNEAQ (reference sequence). The CDR3 protein is CASSHPLMRNEQFF. The CDR3 nucleotides are TGTGCCAGCAGCCACCCTTTAATGAGGAATGAGCAGTTCTTC.

This sequence joins TRBV3-1 and TRBJ1-3; D is unclear. The CDR3 is made up of 15 amino acids. V shed 2 bases and J shed 0 bases, with 8 bases lying between them. Germline V gives CDR1 LGHDT, CDR2 YNNKEL (reference sequence). The DNA for the CDR3 is TGTGCCAGCAGCCAATCTCTGAGCTCTGGAAACACCATATATTTT. Translated: CASSQSLSSGNTIYF.

This clonotype was found many times. The V and J genes are TRBV28 and TRBJ1-5; 9 bases fit TRBD1. The junction had 9 bases not matched to a gene; V was cut back by 6 bases and J by 9 bases. This CDR3 has 14 residues. Looked up from germline, CDR1 is MDHEN and CDR2 is SYDVKM. CDR3 DNA: TGTGCCAGCAGGTGGACCGGGACAGGGTGGCCCCAGCATTTT. Translated: CASRWTGTGWPQHF.

This clonotype has only a few counts. V is TRBV4-1 and J is TRBJ2-7; 11 bases fit TRBD1. Germline loops: CDR1 MGHRA, CDR2 YSYEKL. V lost 4 bases, J lost 2 bases, and 4 bases stayed unmatched. This CDR3 comprises 15 residues. CDR3 amino acids: CASSRGTGGPYEQYF. CDR3 coding DNA: TGCGCCAGCAGCCGAGGGACAGGGGGTCCCTACGAGCAGTACTTC.

The chain links TRBV9 to TRBJ2-1; D gene uncertain. The V end lost 6 bases, the J end lost 0 bases, and 10 bases lay between the germline ends. Germline values: CDR1 SGDLS, CDR2 YYNGEE. The length of the CDR3 is 14 residues. CDR3 sequence: CASTRVGSYNEQFF. DNA of the CDR3: TGTGCCAGCACTAGGGTCGGCTCCTACAATGAGCAGTTCTTC.

This clonotype was recorded many times. The rearrangement links TRBV5-6 to TRBJ1-2; D is unclear. V was clipped by 5 bases and J by 7 bases, with 9 bases between them. Per germline, CDR1 SGHDT and CDR2 YYEEEE. This CDR3 has 11 residues. CDR3 loop: CASRQSSGYTF. CDR3 in DNA: TGTGCCAGCAGACAGTCCTCTGGCTACACCTTC.

The J gene is TRBJ2-3, the V gene TRBV10-3; TRBD2 matches 8 bases. With 4 bases clipped from V and 7 bases from J, the junction kept 7 bases outside the gene matches. The CDR3 is 14 amino acids. The germline V gene has CDR1 ENHRY and CDR2 SYGVKD. The CDR3 DNA sequence: TGTGCCATCAGTGGTAGCGGGATTCAGAATACGCAGTATTTT. Translated, it gives CAISGSGIQNTQYF.

There are a few counts of this clonotype. The V and J genes are TRBV7-2 and TRBJ2-5, with TRBD1 identical over 8 bases. V shed 0 bases, J shed 5 bases, and the junction held 5 bases outside the gene matches. CDR1 and CDR2 (germline): SGHTA, FQGNSA. The CDR3 has 15 residues. CDR3 residues: CASSLAPRGRETQYF. The DNA of the CDR3 is TGTGCCAGCAGCTTAGCTCCCAGGGGGCGGGAGACCCAGTACTTC.